These 10 T cell receptor beta chains were all obtained from the same sample, sequenced in a study of T cell responses to AZD1222 COVID-19 vaccine. The assay was immunoSEQ multiplex PCR, and TCRdb's table has in-frame clones only and misses some. The sample includes 55,000 to 85,000 clones, roughly 84% of them seen just once. This specimen was peripheral blood, taken on day 0 of AZD1222 vaccination. The receptors derive from an adult in good health.

This chain uses TRBV28 with TRBJ2-5; possible D gene TRBD2, 6 bases. Germline V CDR1 and CDR2: MDHEN, SYDVKM. The CDR3 extends over 16 amino acids. Trimming removed 3 bases at V and 1 base at J, with 15 bases between. CDR3 region: CASSLERGRPQETQYF. In DNA, the CDR3 is TGTGCCAGCAGTTTGGAACGGGGGAGACCCCAAGAGACCCAGTACTTC.

The chain carries TRBV9 and TRBJ2-5; D is perhaps TRBD2 (6 bases). The germline V and J ends were trimmed by 0 bases and 3 bases, with 12 bases remaining between them. The germline V gene has CDR1 SGDLS and CDR2 YYNGEE. This CDR3 comprises 15 residues. CDR3 sequence (DNA): TGTGCCAGCAGCGTAGCAGGGACTTTTAAAGAGACCCAGTACTTC. This gives the protein CASSVAGTFKETQYF.

The chain joins TRBV27 to TRBJ1-3; a possible D gene is TRBD1 (5 bases). Looked up from germline, CDR1 is MNHEY and CDR2 is SMNVEV (reference sequence). Trimming cost V 1 base and J 2 bases, with 12 bases left between them. The CDR3 runs 16 residues. The CDR3, as DNA: TGTGCCAGCAGTTTATATTCCGGGGCGGCTGGAAACACCATATATTTT. Translation gives CASSLYSGAAGNTIYF.

As regards this clone: Because the CDR3's place on the DNA is in doubt, the DNA is left out and the CDR3 is given as listed by TCRdb. The chain joins TRBV7-3 to TRBJ2-2; TRBD2 is the table's D call and was not checked against the DNA. Germline CDR1 reads SGHTA; CDR2 reads FQGTGA. The CDR3 is 17 amino acids in total, end residues counted. The CDR3 reads CASSPRGSCRTPGSCFF.

V gene TRBV29-1 combines with J gene TRBJ2-7, with 7 bases matching TRBD2. The CDR3 spans 13 residues. V shed 6 bases and J 6 bases; nucleotides not matched to a gene: 11. Germline CDR1 reads SQVTM; CDR2 reads ANQGSEA. CDR3 nucleotide sequence: TGCAGCGTCGGAGTTGGGGGGGAAGGCGAGCAGTACTTC. Translated, it gives CSVGVGGEGEQYF.

The V gene is TRBV7-9, the J gene TRBJ2-7; tentatively, D is TRBD1 or TRBD2 (5 bases each). V lost 1 base and J 4 bases, leaving 11 bases between the germline ends. CDR3 length: 14 amino acids. Germline V gives CDR1 SEHNR, CDR2 FQNEAQ (reference sequence). The CDR3 bases are TGTGCCAGCAGCTTAGGTACGGGACGATACGAGCAGTACTTC. Translating it yields CASSLGTGRYEQYF.

This rearrangement joins TRBV2 to TRBJ2-3; D uncertain. V lost 11 bases, J lost 2 bases, and 14 bases lay in between. Germline CDR1 reads SNHLY; CDR2 reads FYNNEI. CDR3 length: 13 amino acids. The CDR3 DNA follows: TGTGCCTCCGACCAGGATTACACAGATACGCAGTATTTT. Protein sequence: CASDQDYTDTQYF. The entire variable domain, with the rest obtained from reference TRBV2 and TRBJ2-3, is as follows: EPEVTQTPSHQVTQMGQEVILRCVPISNHLYFYWYRQILGQKVEFLVSFYNNEISEKSEIFDDQFSVERPDGSNFTLKIRSTKLEDSAMYFCASDQDYTDTQYFGPGTRLTVL.

There are a few counts of this clone. As DNA, the CDR3 is TGCGCCAGCAGCAAAGAACAGGGGATTGGTACTTTCTTT. As protein: CASSKEQGIGTFF. V usage is TRBV5-1 and J usage is TRBJ1-1; the match to TRBD1 covers 7 bases. Trimming took 4 bases from V and 12 from J; bases not matched to a gene: 12. CDR1 is SGHRS and CDR2 is YFSETQ in the germline V gene. The length of the CDR3 is 13 residues.

The chain uses TRBV6-5 and TRBJ2-1; unclear D gene. CDR3 size: 14 residues. V was clipped by 0 bases and J by 4 bases, with 7 bases between them. The V gene's germline CDR1 is MNHEY and CDR2 SVGAGI. CDR3 DNA sequence: TGTGCCAGCAGTTACTCCCAAGTTTACAATGAGCAGTTCTTC. It yields the protein CASSYSQVYNEQFF.

The chain links TRBV19 to TRBJ1-4; TRBD1 is a possible D gene (6 bases). The germline V gene encodes CDR1 LNHDA and CDR2 SQIVND (reference sequence). The CDR3 length is 15 residues. With 4 bases removed from V and 7 bases from J, the gap between germline ends came to 16 bases. As DNA, the CDR3 is TGTGCCAGTAGTAGCCGCGGGGGCCCCAGTGAAAAACTGTTTTTT. This encodes CASSSRGGPSEKLFF.